This T cell receptor beta chain was captured in a study of blood T cell repertoires in COVID-19. Study-level information: Acute and convalescent COVID-19 specimens originated in the United States, Italy and Spain. T cells, B-cell-depleted T cells, or PBMCs provided the cDNA or gDNA that served as material.

Deletions cut 3 bases from V and 2 bases from J, with 9 bases between. This CDR3 region has 14 residues. Germline V lookup: CDR1 KGHSH, CDR2 LQKENI. Original analysis: Estimates of nucleated cell counts were drawn from the amplification of reference gene primers. Sequenced by immunoSEQ multiplex PCR; TCRdb stores in-frame clones only, minus some. From that table come the V and J calls and clone size; the DNA was used to work out D and trimming. The sample comprises 200,000 to 250,000 clones, roughly four fifths of which are singletons, and around 8% rests with the top ten. Followed over time, Seattle patients had been enrolled while infection was active.

The sequenced material came from peripheral blood. The sequence was collected from a woman aged 80 or over with COVID-19, enrolled during active disease. V and J are TRBV18 and TRBJ2-3, with D perhaps TRBD1 (5 bases). The CDR3 reads CASSPQGPTDTQYF. The CDR3 DNA is TGTGCCAGCTCACCCCAGGGCCCCACAGATACGCAGTATTTT.